The 17 T cell receptor beta chains in this list originate from one sample, sequenced in a study of blood T cells in healthy people across ages. With a J-beta primer mix and a sample-barcoded 5' primer, a second PCR ran about 7 to 12 cycles. From the 5' RACE reads, TCRdb called clonotypes with MiXCR, one entry per CDR3 protein. The sample carries approximately 780,000 distinct CDR3 sequences, roughly 25% recorded once. The data were also submitted as part of a second study, on T cells of mothers and their children.

The sequenced sample was blood. The origin of the receptors is a boy aged 5 to 17 in good health.

This clonotype occurred a few times. This chain connects TRBV5-1 to TRBJ2-5, with D unresolved. The DNA end lines up better with TRBJ2-1; the J call may be wrong. CDR3 length: 14 residues. Germline lookup yields CDR1 SGHRS and CDR2 YFSETQ. The CDR3 sequence is CASSLVQANNEQFF. The CDR3 coding sequence is TGCGCCAGCAGCTTGGTTCAGGCTAACAATGAGCAGTTCTTC.

This clonotype was seen a single time. The gene calls are TRBV7-3 and TRBJ1-1, with D possibly being TRBD1 (5 bases). Germline V gene sequence: CDR1 SGHTA, CDR2 FQGTGA. The length of the CDR3 is 13 residues. Deletions cut 0 bases from V and 10 bases from J, with 12 bases between. As DNA, the CDR3 is TGTGCCAGCAGCTTAACGAAAGGGGCCGCAGCTTTCTTT. Its translation: CASSLTKGAAAFF. Filled out from reference TRBV7-3 and TRBJ1-1, the complete variable domain reads GAGVSQTPSNKVTEKGKYVELRCDPISGHTALYWYRQSLGQGPEFLIYFQGTGAADDSGLPNDRFFAVRPEGSVSTLKIQRTERGDSAVYLCASSLTKGAAAFFGQGTRLTVV.

This clonotype showed up just once. The V and J genes are TRBV20-1 and TRBJ2-1, with TRBD2 matching over 9 bases. Germline CDR1 DFQATT, CDR2 SNEGSKA (reference sequence). This CDR3 is 14 amino acids long. The CDR3 bases are TGCAGGCTCTCCCAGCGGGGGGAATACAATGAGCAGTTCTTC. Amino acid sequence: CRLSQRGEYNEQFF.

The chain uses TRBV4-1 and TRBJ2-1; a weak D match, TRBD1 (7 bases). Germline CDR1 reads MGHRA; CDR2 reads YSYEKL. V was clipped by 0 bases and J by 6 bases, with 15 bases between them. This CDR3 is built from 16 residues. In DNA form, the CDR3 reads TGCGCCAGCAGCCAAGAGTGGGGGGACAGATCCAATGAGCAGTTCTTC. Translation: CASSQEWGDRSNEQFF.

In the case of this clonotype: This CDR3 fails to terminate in the conserved phenylalanine or tryptophan, so it likely reflects a read error. The chain uses TRBV5-1 and TRBJ2-1; D possibly uses TRBD1 or TRBD2 (5 bases each). Germline V gene sequence: CDR1 SGHRS, CDR2 YFSETQ. V lost 4 bases and J lost 3, with 11 bases in between. CDR3 length: 14 amino acids. CDR3 in DNA: TGCGCCAGCAGCAGGGACGGACTCTACAATGAGCAGTTCTCC. It is translated as CASSRDGLYNEQFS.

This clonotype was detected only a few times. This sequence joins TRBV5-1 and TRBJ2-7; D is unresolved. CDR3 length: 12 residues. V lost 3 bases to trimming and J lost 6 bases, with 10 bases between them. Germline-derived CDR1 and CDR2 are SGHRS and YFSETQ. CDR3 loop: CASSSPIREQYF. The CDR3 DNA reads TGCGCCAGCAGCTCTCCGATCCGCGAGCAGTACTTC. Combining the CDR3 with reference TRBV5-1 and TRBJ2-7 gives the whole variable domain KAGVTQTPRYLIKTRGQQVTLSCSPISGHRSVSWYQQTPGQGLQFLFEYFSETQRNKGNFPGRFSGRQFSNSRSEMNVSTLELGDSALYLCASSSPIREQYFGPGTRLTVT.

The V gene is TRBV10-3, the J gene TRBJ2-4; D is possibly TRBD1 or TRBD2 (5 bases each). Germline loops: CDR1 ENHRY, CDR2 SYGVKD. V lost 3 bases and J lost 0, with 9 bases in between. The CDR3 has 15 amino acids. CDR3 residues: CAISDGGIAKNIQYF. Here the CDR3 DNA reads TGTGCCATCAGTGATGGGGGTATAGCCAAAAACATTCAGTACTTC.

This clonotype showed up just a few times. The J gene is TRBJ1-2, the V gene TRBV5-1, with 8 bases that match TRBD1. The CDR3 loop spans 14 amino acids. Losses at the gene ends were 5 bases for V and 3 bases for J; bases not matched to a gene: 6. Germline CDR1 and CDR2: SGHRS and YFSETQ. CDR3 nucleotides: TGCGCCAGCAGGCAACCGGGACAGGACTATGGCTACACCTTC. Protein sequence: CASRQPGQDYGYTF.

CDR3 residues: CASSDWTSGTETQYF. Written as DNA, the CDR3 is TGTGCCAGCAGTGACTGGACTAGCGGGACAGAGACCCAGTACTTC. The chain combines TRBV25-1 with TRBJ2-5, with 12 bases lining up with TRBD2. The V gene end was trimmed by 3 bases and the J gene end by 4 bases; junction bases not matched to a gene: 3. The CDR3 has 15 amino acids. Germline V gene lookup returns CDR1 MGHDK and CDR2 SYGVNS.

The J gene is TRBJ2-2, the V gene TRBV2, with TRBD1 identical over 7 bases. Looked up from germline, CDR1 is SNHLY and CDR2 is FYNNEI. The CDR3 totals 16 residues. Trimming at V came to 7 bases and at J to 4 bases, leaving 12 bases not matched to a gene. The CDR3 nucleotides read TGTGCCAGCAAGACAGGGCTGAGGAAAATCACCGGGGAGCTGTTTTTT. Amino acids: CASKTGLRKITGELFF.

The J gene is TRBJ2-1, the V gene TRBV7-9, with 8 bases that match TRBD1. CDR3 size: 15 residues. The germline CDR1 and CDR2 sequences are SEHNR and FQNEAQ (reference sequence). Germline trimming cut 5 bases from V and 10 bases from J; bases unmatched to any gene: 13. CDR3 residues: CASSPRTGFLGEQFF. The CDR3 nucleotides are TGTGCCAGCAGCCCCCGGACAGGGTTCCTTGGCGAGCAGTTCTTC.

This clonotype has a handful of counts. The V and J genes are TRBV18 and TRBJ2-1; no definite D call. Germline V gene data show CDR1 as KGHSH and CDR2 as LQKENI. The CDR3 sequence is 13 residues long. Trimming shortened V by 8 bases and J by 4 bases, and 12 bases separated the two germline ends. The CDR3 spells CASARTPYNEQFF. Here the CDR3 DNA reads TGTGCCAGCGCTCGGACGCCTTACAATGAGCAGTTCTTC.

V is TRBV5-6 and J is TRBJ2-5; D tentatively reads TRBD1 or TRBD2 (5 bases each). Judging by the DNA end, TRBJ2-7 fits better; the J call may be wrong. The V gene's germline CDR1 is SGHDT and CDR2 YYEEEE. The CDR3 loop spans 16 amino acids. The CDR3 DNA sequence: TGTGCCAGCAGCTTGGCCCGCAGGGAGTATGCCTACGAGCAGTACTTC. This translates into CASSLARREYAYEQYF.

This clonotype was counted between two and nine times. The V call is TRBV28, the J call TRBJ1-6; D is uncertain. This CDR3 is built from 15 residues. V lost 1 base to trimming and J lost 9 bases, with 13 bases between them. The V gene's germline CDR1 is MDHEN and CDR2 SYDVKM. In DNA, the CDR3 is TGTGCCAGCAGTTTATCCCGACGGTCTGGTTCACCCCTCCACTTT. It encodes CASSLSRRSGSPLHF.

The chain is built from TRBV6-6 and TRBJ2-7; 8 bases match TRBD1. CDR3 length equals 14 residues. From germline, CDR1 is MNHNY and CDR2 SVGAGI (reference sequence). The ends lost 5 bases at V and 5 bases at J; junction bases unmatched: 8. The CDR3 DNA follows: TGTGCCAGCAGTCCGGGACAGGTCCCTCACGAGCAGTACTTC. This translates into CASSPGQVPHEQYF.

This sequence joins TRBV6-5 and TRBJ2-5; weak D call: TRBD2 (6 bases). The end of the DNA is better explained by TRBJ2-7, so the J call may be wrong. This CDR3 contains 15 residues. CDR1 and CDR2 (germline): MNHEY, SVGAGI. The CDR3 sequence is CASSLRTGGVNEQYF. The DNA for the CDR3 is TGTGCCAGCAGTTTAAGGACGGGCGGGGTGAACGAGCAGTACTTC.

The chain is built from TRBV18 and TRBJ2-1; D assignment may be TRBD1 or TRBD2 (5 bases each). The CDR3 loop spans 14 amino acids. The germline V gene encodes CDR1 KGHSH and CDR2 LQKENI. Deletions cut 3 bases from V and 7 bases from J, with 13 bases between. Here the CDR3 reads CASSPDGAGNEQFF. CDR3 coding DNA: TGTGCCAGCTCACCGGACGGGGCGGGTAATGAGCAGTTCTTC.